Listed below are T cell receptor beta chains from one sample, sequenced in a study of cytomegalovirus exposure and HLA in healthy donors. Clones were sequenced by immunoSEQ multiplex PCR, and TCRdb holds only the in-frame ones, with some missing. The data hold tens of thousands of clones, with about three fifths observed a single time. The specimen was PBMCs. Receptors originate from a woman in her twenties or thirties in good health and CMV-seropositive. Each CDR3 is given with its conserved first and last residue. D genes are given only for firm matches. Where a row states a size, it is once, few, many or the class of an expanded clone; other rows omit it.

V gene	J gene	D gene	clone size	CDR3 protein	CDR3 DNA
TRBV4-1	TRBJ2-5	.	.	CASSQGAEETQYF	TGCGCCAGCAGCCAAGGAGCGGAAGAGACCCAGTACTTC
TRBV14	TRBJ2-7	TRBD2	.	CASSQGSWRGFSYEQYF	TGTGCCAGCAGCCAAGGGTCTTGGCGGGGGTTCTCCTACGAGCAGTACTTC
TRBV5-1	TRBJ2-7	TRBD1	.	CASSIAGTVSYEQYF	TGCGCCAGCAGCATAGCCGGGACAGTGTCCTACGAGCAGTACTTC
TRBV7-3	TRBJ2-5	TRBD2	.	CASSLRGLPYQETQYF	TGTGCCAGCAGCTTAAGGGGACTACCGTACCAAGAGACCCAGTACTTC
TRBV5-4	TRBJ2-5	TRBD2	.	CASSPPGLAGGLGPGTQYF	TGTGCCAGCAGCCCGCCCGGACTAGCGGGGGGACTCGGTCCCGGGACCCAGTACTTC
TRBV11-3	TRBJ2-7	.	.	CASSRAGGGHEQYF	TGTGCCAGCAGCCGCGCAGGGGGAGGCCACGAGCAGTACTTC
TRBV30	TRBJ2-3	.	few	CAWSWGLSTDTQYF	TGTGCCTGGAGTTGGGGACTGAGCACAGATACGCAGTATTTT
TRBV19	TRBJ2-3	TRBD2	.	CASSPAGPSTDTQYF	TGTGCCAGTAGCCCAGCGGGGCCTAGCACAGATACGCAGTATTTT
TRBV7-9	TRBJ2-4	TRBD2	few	CASSWAGAGGPLAKNIQYF	TGTGCCAGCAGCTGGGCCGGAGCGGGGGGCCCCCTAGCCAAAAACATTCAGTACTTC
TRBV5-1	TRBJ2-3	TRBD2	.	CASSPNSGGNTDTQYF	TGCGCCAGCAGCCCTAATAGCGGGGGCAACACAGATACGCAGTATTTT
TRBV7-2	TRBJ2-5	TRBD2	.	CASSFLAGVSETQYF	TGTGCCAGCAGCTTTTTAGCGGGGGTCTCTGAGACCCAGTACTTC
TRBV14	TRBJ1-3	.	.	CASSQQSSGNTIYF	TGTGCCAGCAGCCAACAGTCCTCTGGAAACACCATATATTTT
TRBV6-1	TRBJ1-3	.	.	CASSEGPSSGNTIYF	TGTGCCAGCAGTGAGGGGCCCAGCTCTGGAAACACCATATATTTT
TRBV9	TRBJ2-3	.	.	CASSVMGGPRDTQYF	TGTGCCAGCAGCGTAATGGGGGGGCCCCGAGATACGCAGTATTTT
TRBV19	TRBJ1-1	.	.	CASSPTVEVSTEAFF	TGTGCCAGTAGTCCAACCGTAGAGGTCAGCACTGAAGCTTTCTTT
TRBV28	TRBJ1-5	.	.	CASTDNSNQPQHF	TGTGCCAGCACAGATAATAGCAATCAGCCCCAGCATTTT
TRBV10-3	TRBJ2-7	.	.	CAISEDGSYEQYF	TGTGCCATCAGTGAGGACGGGAGTTACGAGCAGTACTTC
TRBV7-9	TRBJ1-6	.	.	CASSLGGDPYNSPLHF	TGTGCCAGCAGCTTAGGGGGGGACCCCTATAATTCACCCCTCCACTTT
TRBV6-1	TRBJ1-5	.	once	CASSEWGGLSNQPQHF	TGTGCCAGCAGTGAATGGGGGGGCCTTAGCAATCAGCCCCAGCATTTT
TRBV4-3	TRBJ2-5	TRBD2	.	CASSQRPAVAGVSGETQYF	TGCGCCAGCAGCCAACGCCCCGCGGTAGCGGGGGTTAGTGGGGAGACCCAGTACTTC
TRBV15	TRBJ1-1	TRBD1	.	CATSSQQGRTEAFF	TGTGCCACCAGCAGCCAACAGGGGCGGACTGAAGCTTTCTTT
TRBV4-1	TRBJ2-2	TRBD1	few	CASSQPLQGAATGELFF	TGCGCCAGCAGCCAACCTCTACAGGGGGCAGCTACCGGGGAGCTGTTTTTT
TRBV25-1	TRBJ2-1	.	few	CASSDKGSSYNEQFF	TGTGCCAGCAGTGACAAAGGGAGCTCCTACAATGAGCAGTTCTTC
TRBV6-5	TRBJ1-1	TRBD1	.	CASSYSTGALNTEAFF	TGTGCCAGCAGTTACTCTACAGGGGCTTTGAACACTGAAGCTTTCTTT
TRBV15	TRBJ1-6	TRBD1	.	CATSRGRGLSNSPLHF	TGTGCCACCAGCAGAGGCAGGGGGCTAAGTAATTCACCCCTCCACTTT
TRBV11-2	TRBJ2-2	.	few	CASSLGAGILTGELFF	TGTGCCAGCAGCTTAGGTGCGGGGATACTTACCGGGGAGCTGTTTTTT
TRBV2	TRBJ1-2	TRBD1	.	CASSEAPRQGVGYTF	TGTGCCAGCAGTGAGGCCCCCCGGCAGGGGGTTGGCTACACCTTC
TRBV14	TRBJ2-5	TRBD1	.	CASSHLLRDSQETQYF	TGTGCCAGCAGCCATCTCCTTCGGGACAGCCAAGAGACCCAGTACTTC